Below are 5 T cell receptor beta chains sequenced from a single sample in a study of blood T cell repertoires in COVID-19. Data came from immunoSEQ multiplex PCR; TCRdb stores just in-frame clones and leaves some out. The sample includes 160,000 or so clones, around nine tenths of them seen just once. Material for sequencing was peripheral blood. The receptor set was obtained from a woman in her 70s with COVID-19, enrolled during active disease.

This clone was detected only a few times. The genes are TRBV28 and TRBJ1-6; TRBD1 matches 12 bases. From germline, CDR1 is MDHEN and CDR2 SYDVKM. Trimming at V came to 6 bases and at J to 4 bases, leaving 4 bases not matched to a gene. The CDR3 totals 16 residues. The DNA for the CDR3 is TGTGCCAGCAGCCCGGGACAGGGGGCTTATAATTCACCCCTCCACTTT. Translating it yields CASSPGQGAYNSPLHF.

This rearrangement joins TRBV2 to TRBJ1-5; D is uncertain. The germline V gene has CDR1 SNHLY and CDR2 FYNNEI. V gave up 4 bases and J gave up 7 bases, with 17 bases separating them. The CDR3 consists of 15 residues. Here the CDR3 reads CASSVLTGTEQPQHF. Here the CDR3 DNA reads TGTGCCAGCAGTGTTCTTACGGGAACGGAGCAGCCCCAGCATTTT. Supplemented by reference TRBV2 and TRBJ1-5, the full variable domain reads EPEVTQTPSHQVTQMGQEVILRCVPISNHLYFYWYRQILGQKVEFLVSFYNNEISEKSEIFDDQFSVERPDGSNFTLKIRSTKLEDSAMYFCASSVLTGTEQPQHFGDGTRLSIL.

The gene calls are TRBV5-1 and TRBJ2-7; 8 nucleotides match TRBD2. The CDR3 runs to 16 residues. Germline V gene sequence: CDR1 SGHRS, CDR2 YFSETQ. V was clipped by 4 bases and J by 4 bases; unmatched bases: 13. In nucleotides, the CDR3 is TGCGCCAGCAGCCCCTCCAGCGGGGGCAGAAATTACGAGCAGTACTTC. This translates into CASSPSSGGRNYEQYF.

The chain is built from TRBV7-2 and TRBJ2-3, with a tentative D call TRBD2 (6 bases). Trimming removed 1 base at V and 5 bases at J, with 13 bases between. Germline V gene sequence: CDR1 SGHTA, CDR2 FQGNSA. CDR3 length equals 15 residues. CDR3: CASSLVWGRRDTQYF. The DNA of the CDR3 is TGTGCCAGCAGCTTAGTTTGGGGGAGGAGAGATACGCAGTATTTT.

The V gene is TRBV19, the J gene TRBJ1-6; D perhaps matches TRBD1 (5 bases). The CDR3 totals 14 residues. V was shortened by 3 bases and J by 10 bases, with 13 bases between the two germline ends. CDR1 is LNHDA and CDR2 is SQIVND in the germline V gene (reference sequence). CDR3 DNA: TGTGCCAGTAGTATTGGAGGGGCTAGGTCACCCCTCCACTTT. Its protein product is CASSIGGARSPLHF.